These 27 T cell receptor beta chains came from one sample sequenced in a study of blood T cell repertoires in COVID-19. TCRdb keeps only in-frame clones here, not all; method: immunoSEQ multiplex PCR. The repertoire has 250,000 or so clones, more than 75% of them found once; the top ten carry 10% to 15%. The sample was peripheral blood. These receptor sequences come from an elderly man with acute or convalescent COVID-19.

This clone was observed once. The chain is built from TRBV9 and TRBJ1-6; 7 nucleotides agree with TRBD1. The CDR3 has 15 amino acids. Germline V gene lookup returns CDR1 SGDLS and CDR2 YYNGEE. The V gene end was trimmed by 0 bases and the J gene end by 7 bases; junction bases not matched to a gene: 4. The CDR3 coding sequence is TGTGCCAGCAGCGTAGAGGGGGCGCCGAATTCACCCCTCCACTTT. Its translation: CASSVEGAPNSPLHF.

V gene TRBV7-2 combines with J gene TRBJ2-6, with TRBD1 as a possible D gene (6 bases). Germline loops: CDR1 SGHTA, CDR2 FQGNSA. The CDR3 has 15 amino acids. Between the trimmed V and J ends, which lost 6 bases and 1 base, there was a span of 10 bases. For the CDR3, the DNA is TGTGCCAGCAGAGATACAGGGTCTGGGGCCAACGTCCTGACTTTC. Translating it yields CASRDTGSGANVLTF.

This clone showed up just once. The V gene is TRBV5-4, the J gene TRBJ2-7, with 9 positions matching TRBD1. Germline loops: CDR1 SGHNT, CDR2 YYREEE (reference sequence). The CDR3 has 14 amino acids. V was clipped by 4 bases and J by 1 base; unmatched bases: 3. CDR3 residues: CASSQQGASYEQYF. Written as DNA, the CDR3 is TGTGCCAGCAGCCAACAGGGGGCTTCCTACGAGCAGTACTTC. The full variable domain, with the rest looked up from reference TRBV5-4 and TRBJ2-7, is ETGVTQSPTHLIKTRGQQVTLRCSSQSGHNTVSWYQQALGQGPQFIFQYYREEENGRGNFPPRFSGLQFPNYSSELNVNALELDDSALYLCASSQQGASYEQYFGPGTRLTVT.

The V call is TRBV29-1, the J call TRBJ2-3; the D gene is possibly TRBD2 (5 bases). V was shortened by 3 bases and J by 0 bases, with 10 bases between the two germline ends. The CDR3 length is 14 residues. Looked up from germline, CDR1 is SQVTM and CDR2 is ANQGSEA. CDR3 DNA sequence: TGCAGCGTTGAGGGTAGCGCGAGCACAGATACGCAGTATTTT. This gives the protein CSVEGSASTDTQYF.

This clone occurred a few times. J is TRBJ1-1 and V is TRBV24-1, with a weak D call TRBD1 (6 bases). The CDR3 covers 13 residues. Trimming removed 10 bases at V and 1 base at J, with 12 bases between. Germline CDR1 reads KGHDR; CDR2 reads SFDVKD. This chain's CDR3 is CATAGEGNTEAFF. In DNA form, the CDR3 reads TGTGCCACGGCAGGGGAAGGGAACACTGAAGCTTTCTTT.

The chain uses TRBV9 and TRBJ2-3; 7 nucleotides align to TRBD2. This CDR3 contains 12 residues. V was pared by 4 bases and J by 5 bases, with 1 base of the junction left unmatched. Germline CDR1 and CDR2: SGDLS and YYNGEE. CDR3 amino acids: CASSKRGDTQYF. The CDR3 DNA follows: TGTGCCAGCAGCAAGCGGGGAGATACGCAGTATTTT.

J is TRBJ2-2 and V is TRBV6-5; 7 nucleotides agree with TRBD2. The CDR3 has 15 residues. The V and J ends lost 6 bases and 5 bases, in that order; junction bases with no gene match: 9. Germline V gene sequence: CDR1 MNHEY, CDR2 SVGAGI. The CDR3 region is CASRAAGVRTGELFF. The DNA of the CDR3 is TGTGCCAGCAGGGCCGCGGGAGTAAGAACCGGGGAGCTGTTTTTT.

This clone was counted a single time. The V and J genes are TRBV6-6 and TRBJ2-3; TRBD2 aligns across 8 bases. V trimming: 6 bases; J trimming: 6 bases; junction bases outside the gene matches: 14. CDR1 MNHNY and CDR2 SVGAGI come from the germline V gene (reference sequence). This CDR3 contains 16 residues. CDR3 bases: TGTGCCAGCAGCCAGAGTCTTGTCGGGAGGGCCGATACGCAGTATTTT. Translated: CASSQSLVGRADTQYF.

The rearrangement joins TRBV2 to TRBJ2-3; D unresolved. Trimming left V 0 bases short and J 8 bases short, with 12 bases between. The CDR3 runs to 14 residues. Germline loops: CDR1 SNHLY, CDR2 FYNNEI. The CDR3: CASSEALTVGTQYF. CDR3 coding DNA: TGTGCCAGCAGTGAAGCGCTGACTGTAGGTACGCAGTATTTT.

The chain joins TRBV15 to TRBJ1-2; 7 bases fit TRBD1. Germline V gene sequence: CDR1 LNHNV, CDR2 YYDKDF (reference sequence). This CDR3 is 14 amino acids long. The ends lost 1 base at V and 6 bases at J; junction bases unmatched: 5. The CDR3 loop reads CATSRGGQFHGYTF. The DNA of the CDR3 is TGTGCCACCAGCAGAGGGGGACAGTTCCATGGCTACACCTTC.

This chain uses TRBV7-9 with TRBJ2-3; D possibly corresponds to TRBD2 (5 bases). Trimming cost V 2 bases and J 6 bases, with 18 bases left between them. This CDR3 has 16 amino acids. Germline assignment: CDR1 SEHNR and CDR2 FQNEAQ (reference sequence). CDR3 sequence reads: CASSLMRSLAGDTQYF. The CDR3 coding sequence is TGTGCCAGCAGCTTAATGCGGTCCCTCGCGGGTGATACGCAGTATTTT.

This clone appeared a single time. The V and J genes are TRBV6-5 and TRBJ1-5; TRBD1 matches at 9 bases. Per germline, CDR1 MNHEY and CDR2 SVGAGI. CDR3 length: 13 residues. The V and J ends lost 6 bases and 7 bases, in that order; junction bases with no gene match: 4. The CDR3 DNA reads as TGTGCCAGCAGCGGAACAGGGGGCCAGCCCCAGCATTTT. Amino acids: CASSGTGGQPQHF.

Only one count was recorded for this clone. The chain couples TRBV7-9 to TRBJ1-5; D perhaps matches TRBD1 (6 bases). This CDR3 comprises 18 residues. Germline assignment: CDR1 SEHNR and CDR2 FQNEAQ (reference sequence). V dropped 2 bases and J dropped 0 bases, with 17 bases sitting between them. Here the CDR3 DNA reads TGTGCCAGCAGCTTATTCTCCAAAAAGGGGGATAGCAATCAGCCCCAGCATTTT. Amino acid sequence: CASSLFSKKGDSNQPQHF.

The count of this clone is one. V and J are TRBV7-3 and TRBJ2-2, with 8 bases matching TRBD1. Germline V gene data show CDR1 as SGHTA and CDR2 as FQGTGA. With 1 base clipped from V and 6 bases from J, the junction kept 7 bases outside the gene matches. CDR3 length: 16 amino acids. CDR3 in amino acids: CASSLNGQGLSGELFF. CDR3 DNA sequence: TGTGCCAGCAGCTTAAACGGACAGGGTCTATCCGGGGAGCTGTTTTTT.

The V gene is TRBV3-1 (or the pseudogene TRBV3-2), the J gene TRBJ2-7; 7 bases map to TRBD2. The CDR3 consists of 13 residues. V was pared by 3 bases and J by 3 bases, with 2 bases of the junction left unmatched. Germline V gene data show CDR1 as LGHDT and CDR2 as YNNKEL (reference sequence). CDR3 amino acids: CASSQWTSYEQYF. DNA of the CDR3: TGTGCCAGCAGCCAGTGGACTAGCTACGAGCAGTACTTC.

V and J are TRBV5-1 and TRBJ2-4, with TRBD1 matching over 11 bases. J gave up 8 bases and V 2 bases, and 6 bases lay outside the gene matches. The CDR3 spans 15 residues. CDR1 and CDR2 (germline): SGHRS, YFSETQ. Here the CDR3 reads CASSFAGTGGHIQYF. DNA for the CDR3: TGCGCCAGCAGCTTCGCCGGGACAGGGGGTCACATTCAGTACTTC.

The genes are TRBV7-9 and TRBJ2-4, with 7 positions matching TRBD1. V shed 5 bases, J shed 4 bases, and the junction held 11 bases outside the gene matches. From germline, CDR1 is SEHNR and CDR2 FQNEAQ (reference sequence). The CDR3 covers 16 residues. CDR3 loop: CASSNNLGTAKNIQYF. As DNA, the CDR3 is TGTGCCAGCAGCAACAACCTGGGGACAGCTAAAAACATTCAGTACTTC.

V and J are TRBV7-2 and TRBJ2-1, with 7 bases identical to TRBD1. Germline lookup yields CDR1 SGHTA and CDR2 FQGNSA. Trimming cost V 4 bases and J 7 bases; bases outside gene matches: 13. This CDR3 has 16 residues. The CDR3, as DNA: TGTGCCAGCAGCTCTCCAGGGGGTTATGGAATAAATGAGCAGTTCTTC. Translated: CASSSPGGYGINEQFF.

V usage is TRBV25-1 and J usage is TRBJ1-2; 7 nucleotides align to TRBD1. With V trimmed by 5 bases and J by 5 bases, 2 bases remained unmatched. Looked up from germline, CDR1 is MGHDK and CDR2 is SYGVNS. There are 12 residues in the CDR3. The CDR3 reads CASSPTGYGYTF. The CDR3, as DNA: TGTGCCAGCAGTCCGACAGGGTATGGCTACACCTTC.

This clone was counted a single time. The rearrangement uses TRBV25-1 and TRBJ1-2; TRBD1 might be the D (5 bases). Germline lookup yields CDR1 MGHDK and CDR2 SYGVNS. Trimming took 4 bases from V and 8 from J, leaving 11 bases between them. This CDR3 is built from 12 residues. The CDR3 sequence is CASSGRRGGYTF. CDR3 in DNA: TGTGCCAGCAGTGGCAGGAGGGGAGGCTACACCTTC.

This clone has only one observation. The chain is built from TRBV12-3 or TRBV12-4 and TRBJ2-7; 13 bases agree with TRBD2. Unmatched junction bases numbered 3, after V lost 10 bases and J lost 3 bases. This CDR3 contains 13 residues. The CDR3: CATRTSGSYEQYF. The CDR3 bases are TGTGCCACCCGGACTAGCGGGAGCTACGAGCAGTACTTC.

V gene TRBV19 combines with J gene TRBJ1-2, with 7 bases aligning to TRBD1. Germline V lookup: CDR1 LNHDA, CDR2 SQIVND (reference sequence). The V segment lost 10 bases and the J segment 4 bases; nucleotides outside the gene matches: 9. The CDR3 is 13 amino acids. DNA of the CDR3: TGTGCCACTACGGGACAGCGCAGCTATGGCTACACCTTC. Its translation: CATTGQRSYGYTF.

The chain combines TRBV5-4 with TRBJ1-4; TRBD1 agrees at 8 bases. The CDR3 extends over 15 amino acids. CDR1 and CDR2 from the germline V gene are SGHNT and YYREEE (reference sequence). The J segment lost 7 bases and the V segment lost 3 bases, leaving 8 bases of the junction unmatched. CDR3 region: CASSSTGGRVEKLFF. The CDR3 coding sequence is TGTGCCAGCAGCTCTACAGGGGGAAGGGTTGAAAAACTGTTTTTT. Full variable domain (missing parts from reference TRBV5-4 and TRBJ1-4): ETGVTQSPTHLIKTRGQQVTLRCSSQSGHNTVSWYQQALGQGPQFIFQYYREEENGRGNFPPRFSGLQFPNYSSELNVNALELDDSALYLCASSSTGGRVEKLFFGSGTQLSVL.

The chain has TRBV3-1 (or the pseudogene TRBV3-2) and TRBJ1-6; D may be TRBD1 (6 bases). Germline V CDR1 and CDR2: LGHDT, YNNKEL (reference sequence). With 5 bases removed from V and 9 bases from J, the gap between germline ends came to 14 bases. The CDR3 is 14 residues long. The CDR3 DNA is TGTGCCAGCAGCGAAGGGGCGGGGGCTTCACCCCTCCACTTT. It specifies CASSEGAGASPLHF.

The chain employs TRBV2 and TRBJ1-4; the match to TRBD1 covers 7 bases. V lost 4 bases and J lost 3; bases outside the gene matches: 5. This CDR3 spans 15 amino acids. Germline loops: CDR1 SNHLY, CDR2 FYNNEI. CDR3 sequence reads: CASSGLQGPNEKLFF. CDR3 bases: TGTGCCAGCAGTGGGTTACAGGGGCCTAATGAAAAACTGTTTTTT.

The rearrangement links TRBV18 to TRBJ1-5, with 8 bases identical to TRBD1. Germline V gene sequence: CDR1 KGHSH, CDR2 LQKENI. Trimming cost V 2 bases and J 1 base; bases outside gene matches: 4. The CDR3 spans 16 residues. CDR3 in amino acids: CASSPYRTGSNQPQHF. The CDR3 nucleotides are TGTGCCAGCTCACCATACAGGACAGGGAGCAATCAGCCCCAGCATTTT.

The DNA of the CDR3 is TGTGCCAGCAGTTCTACGACAGGTTATAGCAATCAGCCCCAGCATTTT. Amino acids: CASSSTTGYSNQPQHF. The rearrangement links TRBV6-4 to TRBJ1-5; tentatively, D is TRBD1 (6 bases). CDR3 length: 16 residues. Germline V CDR1 and CDR2: MRHNA, SNTAGT. V was pared by 5 bases and J by 0 bases, with 14 bases between.